A few counts support the clone carrying this T cell receptor beta chain. Germline V CDR1 and CDR2: MNHEY, SMNVEV (reference sequence). The CDR3 contains 12 residues. The J segment lost 7 bases and the V segment lost 8 bases, leaving 7 bases of the junction unmatched. This sample was included in a study of T-cell reconstitution after alpha-beta-depleted transplantation in children. Unique molecular identifiers were built into the TCRbeta library. TCRdb reprocessed the PCR reads with MiXCR, giving one entry per CDR3 protein. The data show approximately 340,000 distinct CDR3 sequences, 10% seen once. This sample comprised PBMCs from the stem cell graft donor, obtained from the stem cell graft. The rearrangement links TRBV27 to TRBJ1-1, with 7 bases lining up with TRBD1. This receptor was identified in a human donor who donated a stem cell graft to a child with acute lymphoblastic leukemia. CDR3 amino acids: CASGDSLFEAFF. CDR3 nucleotide sequence: TGTGCCAGCGGGGACAGCCTTTTTGAAGCTTTCTTT.